This T cell receptor (beta chain) was captured in a study of T cell repertoires in cytomegalovirus infection. About the research overall: The study used recently identified HLA-C-restricted and well-studied HLA-B-restricted CMV epitopes. Evidence of both CMV infection and a matching HLA type came from public TCR beta signatures. General study points: Carriers of CMV and the relevant HLA type were discriminated by public TCR beta frequency. Ex vivo responses were dominated by HLA-C-restricted CMV-specific TCR beta clonotypes.

One entry per CDR3 protein results from TCRdb running MiXCR on the reads. The table lists 360,000 or so distinct CDR3 sequences, just under 35% of them singletons, with roughly 14% in the top ten. Turning to this clonotype: The antigen remains undetermined.

Sequencing used cultured PBMCs, obtained from culture after CMV antigen stimulation. The sequence was collected from a human donor in good health (CMV status not recorded). Some clones in this sample may be carry-over from other donors' samples.

The CDR3 sequence: CASSSDVGSWNEQFF. The CDR3 bases are TGTGCCAGCTCCTCCGATGTCGGGAGCTGGAATGAGCAGTTCTTC. The chain has TRBV7-9 and TRBJ2-1; D might be TRBD2 (6 bases). Per germline, CDR1 SEHNR and CDR2 FQNEAQ (reference sequence). This CDR3 comprises 15 residues. V was trimmed by 8 bases and J by 7 bases, leaving 21 bases between them.